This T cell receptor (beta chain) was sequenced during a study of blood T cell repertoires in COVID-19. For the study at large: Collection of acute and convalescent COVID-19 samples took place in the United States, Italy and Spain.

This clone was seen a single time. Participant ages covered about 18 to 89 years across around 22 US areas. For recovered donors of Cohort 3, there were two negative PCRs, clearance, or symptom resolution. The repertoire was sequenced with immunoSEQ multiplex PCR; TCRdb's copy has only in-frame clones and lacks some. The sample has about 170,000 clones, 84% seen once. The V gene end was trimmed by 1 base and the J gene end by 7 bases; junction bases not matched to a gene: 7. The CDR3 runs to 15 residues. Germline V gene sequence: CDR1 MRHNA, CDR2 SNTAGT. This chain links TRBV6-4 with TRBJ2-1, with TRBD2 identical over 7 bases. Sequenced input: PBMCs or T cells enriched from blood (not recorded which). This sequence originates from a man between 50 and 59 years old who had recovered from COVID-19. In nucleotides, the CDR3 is TGTGCCAGCAGTGACTGGGGGGGGAGTAGAAATGAGCAGTTCTTC. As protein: CASSDWGGSRNEQFF.